The source of this T cell receptor beta chain is a study of cytomegalovirus exposure and HLA in healthy donors. PCR employed 60 Vbeta and 13 Jbeta primers. Profiled with immunoSEQ multiplex PCR; TCRdb holds only in-frame clones, not every one. Here the sample spans approximately 200,000 clones, 70% to 75% being singletons. V was shortened by 6 bases and J by 1 base, with 10 bases between the two germline ends. This CDR3 comprises 14 residues. Germline CDR1 is MNHEY and CDR2 is SMNVEV (reference sequence). This receptor was obtained from a man aged 30 to 45 in good health and CMV-seropositive. The gene calls are TRBV27 and TRBJ2-1, with a weak D call TRBD2 (5 bases). Sequenced sample: PBMCs. CDR3 in amino acids: CASSLSESYNEQFF. The CDR3 DNA follows: TGTGCCAGCAGCCTTAGCGAGTCCTACAATGAGCAGTTCTTC.